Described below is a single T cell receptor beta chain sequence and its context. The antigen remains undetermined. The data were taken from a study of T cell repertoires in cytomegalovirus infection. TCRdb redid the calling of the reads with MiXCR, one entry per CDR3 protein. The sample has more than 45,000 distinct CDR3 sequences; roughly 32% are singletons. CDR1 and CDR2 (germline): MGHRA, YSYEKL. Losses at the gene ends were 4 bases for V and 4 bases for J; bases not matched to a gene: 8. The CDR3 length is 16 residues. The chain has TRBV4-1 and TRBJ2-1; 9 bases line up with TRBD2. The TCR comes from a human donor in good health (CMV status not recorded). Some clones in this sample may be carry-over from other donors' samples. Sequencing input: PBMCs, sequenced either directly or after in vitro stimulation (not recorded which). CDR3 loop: CASSRYSGGNYNEQFF. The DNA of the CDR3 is TGCGCCAGCAGCCGATATAGCGGGGGAAATTACAATGAGCAGTTCTTC.